Here is one T cell receptor (beta chain) with its context. Profiled with immunoSEQ multiplex PCR; TCRdb holds only in-frame clones, not every one. The repertoire holds 30,000 or so clones, with 76% as singletons. The V end lost 5 bases, the J end lost 2 bases, and 16 bases lay between the germline ends. This CDR3 is 16 amino acids long. Germline V lookup: CDR1 SGDLS, CDR2 YYNGEE. This entry belongs to a study of STAT5B mutations in CD4+ large granular lymphocyte leukemia. What was sequenced was CD4+ T cells from blood buffy coats. This receptor was identified in a human donor in good health. The chain carries TRBV9 and TRBJ2-2; tentatively, D is TRBD2 (7 bases). This chain's CDR3 is CASRQGGAINTGELFF. Here the CDR3 DNA reads TGTGCCAGCAGACAAGGGGGGGCCATAAACACCGGGGAGCTGTTTTTT.